This T cell receptor beta chain was recorded in a study of T cells in Graves' hyperthyroidism and ophthalmopathy. Each diagnosis was grounded in clinical symptoms, serum thyroxine and TRAb, thyroid ultrasound, and orbital computed tomography. Amplification of TCR beta CDR3 regions was performed using RNA transcripts as template. First-round RT-PCR of the TCR CDR3 relied on the HTBI primer set. TCRdb reprocessed the multiplex PCR reads via MiXCR and lists one record per CDR3 protein. The table includes approximately 330,000 distinct CDR3 sequences, roughly 18% detected once. This CDR3 has 17 amino acids. Germline V lookup: CDR1 SGHAT, CDR2 FQNNGV. Trimming took 5 bases from V and 2 from J, leaving 22 bases between them.

The chain has TRBV11-2 and TRBJ2-7; possibly TRBD1 or TRBD2 for D (6 bases each). The sequencing input was blood. The sequence derives from a woman aged 45-60 years with Graves' hyperthyroidism. CDR3 region: CASSTRSIRGQPYEQYV. The CDR3 nucleotides are TGTGCCAGCAGCACCCGGTCGATTCGGGGGCAACCCTACGAGCAGTACGTC.